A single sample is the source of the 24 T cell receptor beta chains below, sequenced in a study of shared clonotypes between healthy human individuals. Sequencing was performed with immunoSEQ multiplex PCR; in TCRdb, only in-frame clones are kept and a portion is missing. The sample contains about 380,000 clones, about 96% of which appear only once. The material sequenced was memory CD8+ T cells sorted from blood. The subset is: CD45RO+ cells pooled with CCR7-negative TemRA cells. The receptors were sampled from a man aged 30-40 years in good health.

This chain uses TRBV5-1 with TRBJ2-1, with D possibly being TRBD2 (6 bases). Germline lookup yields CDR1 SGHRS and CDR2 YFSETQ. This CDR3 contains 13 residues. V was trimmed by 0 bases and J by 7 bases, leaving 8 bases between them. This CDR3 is CASSLGGENEQFF. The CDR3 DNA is TGCGCCAGCAGCTTGGGGGGGGAGAATGAGCAGTTCTTC.

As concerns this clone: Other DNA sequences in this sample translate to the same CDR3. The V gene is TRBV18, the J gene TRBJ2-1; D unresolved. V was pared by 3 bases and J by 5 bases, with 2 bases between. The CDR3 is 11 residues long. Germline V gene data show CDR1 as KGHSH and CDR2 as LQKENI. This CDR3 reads CASSPNNEQFF. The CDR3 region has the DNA TGTGCCAGCTCACCCAACAATGAGCAGTTCTTC.

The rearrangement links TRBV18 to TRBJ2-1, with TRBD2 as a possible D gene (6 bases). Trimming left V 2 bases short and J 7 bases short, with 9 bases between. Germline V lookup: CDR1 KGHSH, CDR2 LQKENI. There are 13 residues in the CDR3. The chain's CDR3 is CASSPAGLNEQFF. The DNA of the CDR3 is TGTGCCAGCTCACCAGCGGGGTTGAATGAGCAGTTCTTC.

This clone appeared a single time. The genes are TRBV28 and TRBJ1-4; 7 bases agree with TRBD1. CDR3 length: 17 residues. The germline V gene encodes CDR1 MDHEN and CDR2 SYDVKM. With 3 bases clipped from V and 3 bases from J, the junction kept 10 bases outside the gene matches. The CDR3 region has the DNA TGTGCCAGCAGTTTGCCAATGACAGGGCTACCTAATGAAAAACTGTTTTTT. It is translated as CASSLPMTGLPNEKLFF.

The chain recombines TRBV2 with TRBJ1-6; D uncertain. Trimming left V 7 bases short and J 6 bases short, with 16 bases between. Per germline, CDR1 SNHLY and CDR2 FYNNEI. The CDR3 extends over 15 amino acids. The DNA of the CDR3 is TGTGCCAGCATACGGGCGGGAACCTCTAATTCACCCCTCCACTTT. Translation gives CASIRAGTSNSPLHF. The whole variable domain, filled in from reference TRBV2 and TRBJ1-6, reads EPEVTQTPSHQVTQMGQEVILRCVPISNHLYFYWYRQILGQKVEFLVSFYNNEISEKSEIFDDQFSVERPDGSNFTLKIRSTKLEDSAMYFCASIRAGTSNSPLHFGNGTRLTVT.

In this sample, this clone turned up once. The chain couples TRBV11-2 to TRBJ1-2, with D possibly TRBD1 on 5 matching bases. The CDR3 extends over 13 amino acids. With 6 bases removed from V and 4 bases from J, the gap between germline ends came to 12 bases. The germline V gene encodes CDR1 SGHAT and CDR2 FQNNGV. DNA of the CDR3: TGTGCCAGCAGGTACGGGGCAGGCTATGGCTACACCTTC. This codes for CASRYGAGYGYTF.

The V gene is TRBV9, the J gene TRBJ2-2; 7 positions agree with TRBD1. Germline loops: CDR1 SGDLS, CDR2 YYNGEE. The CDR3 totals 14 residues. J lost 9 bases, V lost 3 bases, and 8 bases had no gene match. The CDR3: CASSARTGLRELFF. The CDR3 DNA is TGTGCCAGCAGCGCCAGGACAGGCCTTCGGGAGCTGTTTTTT.

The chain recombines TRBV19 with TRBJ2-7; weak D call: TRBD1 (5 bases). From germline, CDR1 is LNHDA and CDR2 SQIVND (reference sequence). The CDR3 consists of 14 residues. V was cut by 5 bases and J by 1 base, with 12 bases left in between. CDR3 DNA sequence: TGTGCCAGTAGTCTATCGACAGTTTCCTACGAGCAGTACTTC. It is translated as CASSLSTVSYEQYF.

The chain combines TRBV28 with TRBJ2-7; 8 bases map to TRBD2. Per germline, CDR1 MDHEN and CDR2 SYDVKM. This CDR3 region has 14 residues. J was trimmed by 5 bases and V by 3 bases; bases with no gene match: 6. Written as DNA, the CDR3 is TGTGCCAGCAGTTTCGAGCGGGAGTACCACGAGCAGTACTTC. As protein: CASSFEREYHEQYF.

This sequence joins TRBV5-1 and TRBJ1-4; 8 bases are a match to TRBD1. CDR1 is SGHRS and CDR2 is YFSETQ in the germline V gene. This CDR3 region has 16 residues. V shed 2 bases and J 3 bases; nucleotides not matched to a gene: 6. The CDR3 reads CASSLSTGAANEKLFF. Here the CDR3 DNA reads TGCGCCAGCAGCTTATCGACAGGGGCGGCTAATGAAAAACTGTTTTTT.

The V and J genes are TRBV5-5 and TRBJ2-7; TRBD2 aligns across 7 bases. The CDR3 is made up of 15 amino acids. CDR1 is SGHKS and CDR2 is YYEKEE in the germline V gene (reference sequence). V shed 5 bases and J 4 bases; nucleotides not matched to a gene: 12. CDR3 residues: CASSPALASGYEQYF. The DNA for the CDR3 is TGTGCCAGCAGTCCTGCGCTGGCTAGCGGTTACGAGCAGTACTTC.

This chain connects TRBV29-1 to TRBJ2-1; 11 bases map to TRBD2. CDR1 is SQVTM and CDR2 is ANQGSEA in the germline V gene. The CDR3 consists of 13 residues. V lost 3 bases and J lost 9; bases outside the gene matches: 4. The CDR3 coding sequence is TGCAGCGTTGATCGACTAGCGGGAAGTGAGCAGTTCTTC. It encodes CSVDRLAGSEQFF.

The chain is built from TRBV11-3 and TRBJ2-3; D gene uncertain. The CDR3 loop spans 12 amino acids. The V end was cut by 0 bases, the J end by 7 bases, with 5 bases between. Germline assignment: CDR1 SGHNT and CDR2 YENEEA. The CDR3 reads CASSLDDYTQYF. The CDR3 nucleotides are TGTGCCAGCAGCTTAGATGATTATACGCAGTATTTT.

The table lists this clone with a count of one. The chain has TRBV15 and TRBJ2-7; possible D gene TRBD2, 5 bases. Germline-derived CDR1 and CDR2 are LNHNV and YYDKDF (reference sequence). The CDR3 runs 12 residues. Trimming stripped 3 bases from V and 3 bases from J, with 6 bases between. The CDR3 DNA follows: TGTGCCACCAGCAGTGGAGGCTACGAGCAGTACTTC. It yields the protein CATSSGGYEQYF.

This CDR3 is CASSWGGGTEAFF. The CDR3 nucleotides read TGCGCCAGCAGCTGGGGGGGAGGCACTGAAGCTTTCTTT. The V gene is TRBV5-1, the J gene TRBJ1-1, with D perhaps matching TRBD1 (5 bases). The CDR3 runs to 13 residues. CDR1 and CDR2 from the germline V gene are SGHRS and YFSETQ. Trimming pared 3 bases from V and 4 bases from J, leaving 10 bases between.

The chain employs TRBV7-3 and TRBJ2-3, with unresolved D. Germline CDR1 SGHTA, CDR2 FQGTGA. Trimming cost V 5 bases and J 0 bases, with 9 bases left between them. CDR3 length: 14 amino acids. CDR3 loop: CASSAQASTDTQYF. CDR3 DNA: TGTGCCAGCAGCGCCCAAGCTAGCACAGATACGCAGTATTTT.

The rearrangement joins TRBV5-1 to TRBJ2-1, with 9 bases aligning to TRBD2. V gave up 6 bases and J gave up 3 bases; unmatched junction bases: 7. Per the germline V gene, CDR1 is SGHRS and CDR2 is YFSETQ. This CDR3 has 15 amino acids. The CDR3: CASNPETSGYNEQFF. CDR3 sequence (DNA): TGCGCCAGCAATCCTGAGACTAGCGGCTACAATGAGCAGTTCTTC.

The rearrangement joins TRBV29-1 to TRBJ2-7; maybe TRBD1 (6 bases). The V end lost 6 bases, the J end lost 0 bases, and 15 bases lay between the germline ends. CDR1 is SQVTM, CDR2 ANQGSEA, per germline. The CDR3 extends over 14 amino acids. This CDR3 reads CSVRRGDISYEQYF. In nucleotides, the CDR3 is TGCAGCGTCCGCAGGGGCGACATCTCCTACGAGCAGTACTTC.

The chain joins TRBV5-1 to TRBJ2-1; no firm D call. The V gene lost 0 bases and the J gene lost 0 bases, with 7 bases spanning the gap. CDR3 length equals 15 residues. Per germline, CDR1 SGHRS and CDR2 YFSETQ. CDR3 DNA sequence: TGCGCCAGCAGCTTGGAGGTGAGCTCCTACAATGAGCAGTTCTTC. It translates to CASSLEVSSYNEQFF.

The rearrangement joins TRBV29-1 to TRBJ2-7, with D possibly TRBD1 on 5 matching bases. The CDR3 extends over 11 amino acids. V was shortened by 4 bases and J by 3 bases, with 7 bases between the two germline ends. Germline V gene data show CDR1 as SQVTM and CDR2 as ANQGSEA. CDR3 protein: CSVGQNYEQYF. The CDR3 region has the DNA TGCAGCGTTGGACAGAACTACGAGCAGTACTTC.

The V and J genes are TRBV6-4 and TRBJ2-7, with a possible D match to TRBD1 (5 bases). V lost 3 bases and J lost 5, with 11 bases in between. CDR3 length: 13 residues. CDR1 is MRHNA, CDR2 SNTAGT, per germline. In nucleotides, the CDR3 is TGTGCCAGCAGTGAAGGGGATAGTCACGAGCAGTACTTC. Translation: CASSEGDSHEQYF.

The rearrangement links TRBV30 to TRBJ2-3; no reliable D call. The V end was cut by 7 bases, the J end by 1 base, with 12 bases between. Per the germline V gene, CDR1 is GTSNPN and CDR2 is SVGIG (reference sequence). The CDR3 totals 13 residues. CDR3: CASNARGTDTQYF. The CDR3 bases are TGTGCCTCTAACGCTAGGGGCACAGATACGCAGTATTTT.

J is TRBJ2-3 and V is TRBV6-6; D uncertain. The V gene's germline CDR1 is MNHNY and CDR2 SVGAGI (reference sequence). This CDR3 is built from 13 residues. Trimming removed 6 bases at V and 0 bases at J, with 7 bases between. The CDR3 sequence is CASSRTSTDTQYF. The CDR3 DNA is TGTGCCAGCAGCCGTACTAGCACAGATACGCAGTATTTT.

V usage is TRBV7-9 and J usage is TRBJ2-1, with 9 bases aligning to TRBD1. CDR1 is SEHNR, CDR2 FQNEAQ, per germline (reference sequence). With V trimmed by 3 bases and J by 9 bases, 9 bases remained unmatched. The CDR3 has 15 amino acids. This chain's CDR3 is CASSFQSGTGTEQFF. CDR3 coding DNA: TGTGCCAGCAGCTTTCAAAGCGGGACAGGGACTGAGCAGTTCTTC.